This TCR beta chain was recorded in a study of T cell responses to AZD1222 COVID-19 vaccine. Study findings and constraints: Seropositive at baseline were only a handful of AZD1222 recipients. Repertoires in all cases were sampled only once the peak T cell response had passed.

Only in-frame clones appear in the TCRdb table, and some are missing; sequencing was by immunoSEQ multiplex PCR. The sample holds approximately 140,000 clones; approximately 89% are singletons and the top ten take approximately 3%. For this clone: The antigen is not known.

Trimming left V 0 bases short and J 1 base short, with 7 bases between. The germline V gene encodes CDR1 SGHDT and CDR2 YYEEEE. The CDR3 sequence is 14 residues long. The clonotype was recovered from an adult in good health. This chain links TRBV5-6 with TRBJ1-2; D call uncertain. The specimen was peripheral blood, collected on day 0 of AZD1222 vaccination. CDR3 DNA: TGTGCCAGCAGCTTGGGGAGACTTAACTATGGCTACACCTTC. It translates to CASSLGRLNYGYTF. The full variable domain, completed using reference TRBV5-6 and TRBJ1-2, is DAGVTQSPTHLIKTRGQQVTLRCSPKSGHDTVSWYQQALGQGPQFIFQYYEEEERQRGNFPDRFSGHQFPNYSSELNVNALLLGDSALYLCASSLGRLNYGYTFGSGTRLTVV.